The source of this TCR beta chain is a study of CDR3 diversity in severe acne. This CDR3 has 15 amino acids. Trimming cost V 5 bases and J 4 bases; bases outside gene matches: 6. Germline V CDR1 and CDR2: SNHLY, FYNNEI. TCRdb re-analysed the PCR reads in MiXCR, keeping a single row per CDR3 protein. The table shows roughly 79,000 distinct CDR3 sequences, with approximately 54% occurring only once. The chain links TRBV2 to TRBJ1-2; 11 nucleotides align to TRBD1. The receptor's source is a male donor with severe acne vulgaris. Sequencing input: blood. CDR3 region: CASSRTGGAGYGYTF. DNA for the CDR3: TGTGCCAGCAGTCGGACAGGGGGCGCCGGCTATGGCTACACCTTC.